This T cell receptor (beta chain) originates from a study of blood T cell repertoires in COVID-19. Study at large: T cells, B-cell-depleted T cells, or PBMCs supplied cDNA or gDNA.

The assay was immunoSEQ multiplex PCR, and TCRdb's table has in-frame clones only and misses some. The sample lists some 80,000 clones; 84% were seen once. This receptor was taken from a woman aged 45-59 years with acute or convalescent COVID-19. Sequenced sample: peripheral blood.

CDR3 sequence (DNA): TGTGCCAGCAGCCCCATAACTAGCACAGATACGCAGTATTTT. Protein product: CASSPITSTDTQYF. The chain joins TRBV5-4 to TRBJ2-3; no firm D call. Trimming took 4 bases from V and 0 from J, leaving 9 bases between them. Germline-derived CDR1 and CDR2 are SGHNT and YYREEE (reference sequence). The CDR3 consists of 14 residues. The complete variable domain, with remaining parts taken from reference TRBV5-4 and TRBJ2-3, reads ETGVTQSPTHLIKTRGQQVTLRCSSQSGHNTVSWYQQALGQGPQFIFQYYREEENGRGNFPPRFSGLQFPNYSSELNVNALELDDSALYLCASSPITSTDTQYFGPGTRLTVL.